Below, one TCR beta chain is given with its context. Using a J-beta primer mix together with a sample-barcoded 5' primer, a second PCR was run for about 7 to 12 cycles. MiXCR, applied by TCRdb to the 5' RACE reads, yields one record per CDR3 protein. The sample consists of 1.5 million to 2 million distinct CDR3 sequences, roughly 27% of them appearing once. Total RNA was extracted at no less than 5.5 micrograms per sample. This sample was included in a study of blood T cells in healthy people across ages. This CDR3 is built from 14 residues. The germline V and J ends were trimmed by 5 bases and 4 bases, with 13 bases remaining between them. Germline loops: CDR1 SGHTA, CDR2 FQGTGA.

The sample taken for sequencing was blood. The clonotype comes from a young woman in good health. The chain carries TRBV7-3 and TRBJ2-3, with a possible D match to TRBD1 (5 bases). This CDR3 is CASSRSRAADTQYF. The CDR3 bases are TGTGCCAGCAGCCGAAGCAGGGCGGCAGATACGCAGTATTTT.